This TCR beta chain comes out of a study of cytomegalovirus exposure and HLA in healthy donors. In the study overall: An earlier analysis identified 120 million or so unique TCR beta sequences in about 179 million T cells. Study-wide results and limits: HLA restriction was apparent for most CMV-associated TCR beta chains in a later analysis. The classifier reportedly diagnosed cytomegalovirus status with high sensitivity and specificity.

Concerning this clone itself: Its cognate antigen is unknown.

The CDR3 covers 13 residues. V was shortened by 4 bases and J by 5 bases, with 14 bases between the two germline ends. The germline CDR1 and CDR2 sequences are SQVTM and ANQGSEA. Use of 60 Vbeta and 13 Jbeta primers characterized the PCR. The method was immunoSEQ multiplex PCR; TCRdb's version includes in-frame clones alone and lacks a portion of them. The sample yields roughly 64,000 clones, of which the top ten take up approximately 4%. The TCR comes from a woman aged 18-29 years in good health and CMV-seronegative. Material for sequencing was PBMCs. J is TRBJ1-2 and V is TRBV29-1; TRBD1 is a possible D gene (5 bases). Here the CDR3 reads CSVAQTDGYGYTF. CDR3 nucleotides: TGCAGCGTTGCACAGACAGATGGGTATGGCTACACCTTC.